The 28 T cell receptor beta chains presented below share a single source sample, sequenced in a study of early T cells in non-severe SARS-CoV-2 infection. MiXCR, run by TCRdb on the 5' RACE reads, gives a single entry per CDR3 protein. The sample has tens of thousands of distinct CDR3 sequences, roughly 4.5% seen once. Material for sequencing was whole blood. The receptors were gathered from an adult who was a healthcare worker with PCR-confirmed SARS-CoV-2 infection or an uninfected control (not recorded which).

This clonotype was observed many times. The rearrangement uses TRBV6-1 and TRBJ2-7; 8 bases match TRBD2. The J segment lost 3 bases and the V segment lost 3 bases, leaving 13 bases of the junction unmatched. The germline V gene has CDR1 MNHNS and CDR2 SASEGT. CDR3 length: 17 residues. The CDR3 spells CASSEGISGLVIYEQYF. The DNA of the CDR3 is TGTGCCAGCAGTGAGGGGATTTCGGGACTAGTGATCTACGAGCAGTACTTC.

This clonotype was detected a few times. The V and J genes are TRBV7-2 and TRBJ2-3, with D possibly being TRBD2 (6 bases). Trimming cost V 2 bases and J 5 bases, with 8 bases left between them. Germline CDR1 SGHTA, CDR2 FQGNSA. This CDR3 region has 13 residues. The CDR3 is CASSLRGKDTQYF. Written as DNA, the CDR3 is TGTGCCAGCAGCTTACGCGGGAAAGATACGCAGTATTTT.

This clonotype was seen at least ten times. CDR3 loop: CASSPPLTGNTEAFF. CDR3 coding DNA: TGTGCCAGCTCCCCCCCCTTGACAGGCAACACTGAAGCTTTCTTT. The chain joins TRBV18 to TRBJ1-1; D possibly corresponds to TRBD1 (6 bases). The V gene's germline CDR1 is KGHSH and CDR2 LQKENI. V lost 6 bases and J 2 bases, leaving 16 bases between the germline ends. There are 15 residues in the CDR3.

This clonotype was counted many times. V is TRBV11-3 and J is TRBJ2-3; D is ambiguous. The CDR3 consists of 13 residues. Germline V CDR1 and CDR2: SGHNT, YENEEA. V lost 4 bases, J lost 2 bases, and 7 bases lay in between. CDR3 residues: CASSSRITDTQYF. DNA of the CDR3: TGTGCCAGCAGCTCAAGGATCACAGATACGCAGTATTTT.

This clonotype was recorded many times. The CDR3 sequence is CASSQAKGSSYNSPLHF. The CDR3 nucleotides are TGTGCCAGCAGCCAAGCAAAGGGGAGCTCCTATAATTCACCCCTCCACTTT. The V gene is TRBV14, the J gene TRBJ1-6, with a weak D call TRBD1 (5 bases). V lost 1 base and J 0 bases, leaving 10 bases between the germline ends. The CDR3 totals 17 residues. Germline CDR1 reads SGHDN; CDR2 reads FVKESK.

This chain joins TRBV20-1 and TRBJ2-1; TRBD2 aligns across 8 bases. Germline V gives CDR1 DFQATT, CDR2 SNEGSKA (reference sequence). Trimming at V came to 3 bases and at J to 2 bases, leaving 9 bases not matched to a gene. The CDR3 is 16 amino acids. CDR3 in DNA: TGCAGTGCTAGCCCAGCGGGAGTATCGGCCTACAATGAGCAGTTCTTC. It encodes CSASPAGVSAYNEQFF.

In its sample, this clonotype was seen a few times. The chain joins TRBV7-6 to TRBJ2-3, with 10 bases lining up with TRBD2. CDR3 length: 16 amino acids. V dropped 5 bases and J dropped 0; count of bases not matched to a gene: 5. CDR1 is SGHVS, CDR2 FNYEAQ, per germline. CDR3 amino acids: CASSQVAGGSTDTQYF. The CDR3 DNA follows: TGTGCCAGCAGCCAGGTAGCGGGAGGCAGCACAGATACGCAGTATTTT. Drawing the rest from reference TRBV7-6 and TRBJ2-3, the complete variable domain is GAGVSQSPRYKVTKRGQDVALRCDPISGHVSLYWYRQALGQGPEFLTYFNYEAQQDKSGLPNDRFSAERPEGSISTLTIQRTEQRDSAMYRCASSQVAGGSTDTQYFGPGTRLTVL.

This clonotype came up a few times. The chain joins TRBV28 to TRBJ1-6; D is ambiguous. The CDR3 sequence is 11 residues long. Germline V gene lookup returns CDR1 MDHEN and CDR2 SYDVKM. Trimming took off 8 bases at V and 11 bases at J, with 10 bases between the two ends. CDR3 in amino acids: CASLGAPPLHF. The CDR3 nucleotides read TGTGCCAGCCTTGGAGCACCACCCCTCCACTTT.

This clonotype was counted at least ten times. V and J are TRBV7-9 and TRBJ2-4; tentative D call: TRBD2 (6 bases). From germline, CDR1 is SEHNR and CDR2 FQNEAQ (reference sequence). V was clipped by 5 bases and J by 6 bases, with 14 bases between them. The CDR3 extends over 14 amino acids. The CDR3 sequence is CASSTQGLPNIQYF. The CDR3 bases are TGTGCCAGCAGCACCCAGGGACTTCCAAACATTCAGTACTTC.

This clonotype was seen more than once but under ten times. The V call is TRBV12-3 or TRBV12-4, the J call TRBJ2-3; D possibly uses TRBD1 or TRBD2 (6 bases each). CDR3 length: 11 residues. V gave up 8 bases and J gave up 9 bases, with 12 bases separating them. The DNA for the CDR3 is TGTGCCAGCCATAGGGGGGAAACGCAGTATTTT. Translating gives CASHRGETQYF.

This clonotype appeared many times. J is TRBJ2-1 and V is TRBV11-1; D gene ambiguous. Germline V lookup: CDR1 SGHAT, CDR2 FQDESV (reference sequence). The V gene lost 2 bases and the J gene lost 7 bases, with 9 bases spanning the gap. CDR3 size: 13 residues. This CDR3 reads CASSLQSVNEQFF. The CDR3 DNA reads as TGTGCCAGCAGCTTACAATCTGTTAATGAGCAGTTCTTC.

This clonotype was detected many times. The rearrangement uses TRBV7-9 and TRBJ2-1; D is unclear. Trimming left V 5 bases short and J 5 bases short, with 10 bases between. Germline V CDR1 and CDR2: SEHNR, FQNEAQ (reference sequence). This CDR3 contains 13 residues. Here the CDR3 reads CASSLAGDNEQFF. The CDR3 region has the DNA TGTGCCAGCAGCCTCGCTGGGGACAATGAGCAGTTCTTC.

This clonotype was counted ten times or more. The rearrangement uses TRBV12-3 or TRBV12-4 and TRBJ2-1; weak D call: TRBD2 (8 bases). The CDR3 extends over 15 amino acids. Trimming left V 1 base short and J 9 bases short, with 16 bases between. The CDR3 region is CASSLGTSRGSEQFF. In DNA form, the CDR3 reads TGTGCCAGCAGTTTAGGGACTAGCAGGGGGAGTGAGCAGTTCTTC.

V usage is TRBV6-6 and J usage is TRBJ1-3; 7 bases agree with TRBD1. The CDR3 consists of 16 residues. With 7 bases clipped from V and 0 bases from J, the junction kept 9 bases outside the gene matches. Germline V lookup: CDR1 MNHNY, CDR2 SVGAGI (reference sequence). Here the CDR3 DNA reads TGTGCCAGCACCCCGCGGGACAGAGGCTCTGGAAACACCATATATTTT. It yields the protein CASTPRDRGSGNTIYF.

This clonotype appeared many times. V is TRBV2 and J is TRBJ2-7; D possibly corresponds to TRBD1 (5 bases). CDR3 length: 13 residues. Germline V gives CDR1 SNHLY, CDR2 FYNNEI. V dropped 10 bases and J dropped 0 bases, with 13 bases sitting between them. The CDR3 region is CATRQPSSYEQYF. The CDR3 region has the DNA TGTGCCACTCGACAGCCTAGCTCCTACGAGCAGTACTTC.

The gene calls are TRBV29-1 and TRBJ2-7; tentative D call: TRBD1 (5 bases). Trimming shortened V by 3 bases and J by 2 bases, and 14 bases separated the two germline ends. CDR1 SQVTM and CDR2 ANQGSEA come from the germline V gene. The CDR3 is 14 amino acids. The CDR3 DNA reads TGCAGCGTTGAGCAGGGCCCCAACCCCTACGAGCAGTACTTC. It is translated as CSVEQGPNPYEQYF.

This clonotype was seen repeatedly, ten times or more. J is TRBJ2-1 and V is TRBV6-5, with 10 bases identical to TRBD2. With 2 bases clipped from V and 6 bases from J, the junction kept 4 bases outside the gene matches. Germline V gene sequence: CDR1 MNHEY, CDR2 SVGAGI. The CDR3 consists of 15 residues. The CDR3: CASSYVAGGRNEQFF. CDR3 nucleotide sequence: TGTGCCAGCAGTTACGTAGCGGGAGGACGCAATGAGCAGTTCTTC.

The chain uses TRBV7-9 and TRBJ2-5; D not resolved. V was clipped by 1 base and J by 1 base, with 7 bases between them. Germline assignment: CDR1 SEHNR and CDR2 FQNEAQ (reference sequence). The CDR3 contains 14 residues. The CDR3: CASSLGRIQETQYF. The CDR3 DNA reads TGTGCCAGCAGCTTAGGCAGGATCCAAGAGACCCAGTACTTC.

This clonotype appeared a few times. The rearrangement links TRBV28 to TRBJ2-5; D is ambiguous. Per germline, CDR1 MDHEN and CDR2 SYDVKM. The V end was cut by 2 bases, the J end by 0 bases, with 4 bases between. The CDR3 sequence is 13 residues long. In DNA, the CDR3 is TGTGCCAGCAGTTTAGAGTACCAAGAGACCCAGTACTTC. Translated, it gives CASSLEYQETQYF.

The table lists this clonotype with many counts. The chain links TRBV7-9 to TRBJ1-5, with D possibly TRBD1 on 6 matching bases. The length of the CDR3 is 14 residues. From germline, CDR1 is SEHNR and CDR2 FQNEAQ (reference sequence). Deletions cut 1 base from V and 5 bases from J, with 9 bases between. This chain's CDR3 is CASSLGQADQPQHF. The DNA of the CDR3 is TGTGCCAGCAGCTTAGGACAGGCGGATCAGCCCCAGCATTTT.

In its sample, this clonotype was seen many times. This chain links TRBV20-1 with TRBJ1-2; TRBD1 is a possible D gene (5 bases). The CDR3 covers 11 residues. Germline V gene data show CDR1 as DFQATT and CDR2 as SNEGSKA (reference sequence). V shed 3 bases and J shed 6 bases, with 8 bases lying between them. CDR3 sequence reads: CSARARDGYTF. DNA for the CDR3: TGCAGTGCTAGGGCCAGGGATGGCTACACCTTC.

This clonotype was counted ten times or more. The chain joins TRBV27 to TRBJ2-6; D remains ambiguous. The CDR3 has 16 amino acids. The germline V gene has CDR1 MNHEY and CDR2 SMNVEV (reference sequence). V gave up 2 bases and J gave up 4 bases, with 12 bases separating them. In DNA form, the CDR3 reads TGTGCCAGCAGTTTAGAGCACAGAGCCGGGGCCAACGTCCTGACTTTC. The encoded protein is CASSLEHRAGANVLTF.

This clonotype was detected ten times or more. The chain joins TRBV20-1 to TRBJ2-3; a possible D gene is TRBD2 (5 bases). Trimming cost V 5 bases and J 0 bases, with 24 bases left between them. This CDR3 region has 18 residues. The germline gives CDR1 DFQATT, CDR2 SNEGSKA (reference sequence). CDR3 coding DNA: TGCAGTGCTCCCCCTTCGGGGAAAGCGGAACCTAGCACAGATACGCAGTATTTT. It codes for CSAPPSGKAEPSTDTQYF.

This clonotype came up a few times. V and J are TRBV6-2 or TRBV6-3 and TRBJ2-7; a weak D match, TRBD2 (5 bases). There are 13 residues in the CDR3. V lost 5 bases and J 4 bases, leaving 12 bases between the germline ends. The germline V gene encodes CDR1 MNHEY and CDR2 SVGEGT. CDR3 residues: CASSRADGYEQYF. As DNA, the CDR3 is TGTGCCAGCAGTCGAGCGGATGGTTACGAGCAGTACTTC.

This rearrangement joins TRBV20-1 to TRBJ1-4, with D unresolved. CDR1 is DFQATT, CDR2 SNEGSKA, per germline (reference sequence). V lost 0 bases and J lost 14, with 10 bases in between. The CDR3 sequence is 11 residues long. The CDR3: CSARDPVHLFF. CDR3 in DNA: TGCAGTGCTAGAGATCCGGTCCACCTGTTTTTT.

This clonotype has ten or more counts. The chain joins TRBV2 to TRBJ1-1; D is unresolved. The germline V and J ends were trimmed by 3 bases and 0 bases, with 11 bases remaining between them. The CDR3 is 15 residues long. Germline V gives CDR1 SNHLY, CDR2 FYNNEI. The CDR3 protein is CASSEVGSLNTEAFF. CDR3 nucleotide sequence: TGTGCCAGCAGTGAGGTTGGTTCCCTGAACACTGAAGCTTTCTTT.

This clonotype was counted a few times. The rearrangement uses TRBV28 and TRBJ2-3; 11 nucleotides align to TRBD2. With V trimmed by 5 bases and J by 6 bases, 10 bases remained unmatched. The CDR3 has 16 residues. Germline values: CDR1 MDHEN, CDR2 SYDVKM. CDR3 nucleotides: TGTGCCAGCAGTACTGTAGCGGGAGGGCCATTCGATACGCAGTATTTT. This codes for CASSTVAGGPFDTQYF.

This clonotype was recorded a few times. The V call is TRBV5-1, the J call TRBJ1-6, with TRBD1 as a possible D gene (5 bases). Trimming took 2 bases from V and 5 from J, leaving 11 bases between them. The length of the CDR3 is 15 residues. The V gene's germline CDR1 is SGHRS and CDR2 YFSETQ. The CDR3 DNA is TGCGCCAGCAGCTTTATGGGACGGCATAATTCACCCCTCCACTTT. This gives the protein CASSFMGRHNSPLHF.